The clone carrying this T cell receptor (beta chain) was found a few times. The source of the sample is a study of T cells in Graves' hyperthyroidism and ophthalmopathy. What was amplified from RNA transcripts were TCR beta CDR3 regions. First-round RT-PCR with HTBI primers amplified the TCR CDR3 region. TCRdb processed the multiplex PCR reads anew with MiXCR; each CDR3 protein has one entry. The data contain over 700,000 distinct CDR3 sequences, under 45% of them singletons. This receptor was identified in a woman in her thirties or forties with Graves' hyperthyroidism. What was sequenced was blood.

In DNA form, the CDR3 reads TGTGCCAGCAGTGCCCGTGGAATTGAAGCTTTCTTT. Residues: CASSARGIEAFF. The V gene is TRBV6-5, the J gene TRBJ1-1, with D uncertain. V gave up 5 bases and J gave up 7 bases, with 11 bases separating them. This CDR3 has 12 amino acids. CDR1 MNHEY and CDR2 SVGAGI come from the germline V gene.